This entry features one T cell receptor beta chain sequence. This clonotype was seen only a few times. The target of this receptor is not known. The input lacks base qualities; no much larger clone sits a single base away. This entry belongs to a study of T cells after yellow fever vaccination (dated by TCRdb to the late 2010s). Regarding the study in general: The SMART-Seq v4 Ultra Low Input RNA kit was used to prepare libraries from fractions with low cell numbers. To track T-cell clones before and after primary and booster YFV17D yellow fever vaccination, bulk TCR alpha and beta repertoires were sequenced longitudinally. Two healthy male donors, one aged 18 to 30 and one aged 30 to 40 years, were included in the cohort. Bulk PBMC replicates and cell subsets were isolated from blood drawn at multiple timepoints before and after both primary and secondary immunization.

The sample's treatment or condition label, decoded: live attenuated yellow fever vaccine strain. At each blood-draw timepoint, two biological replicates of bulk PBMCs were collected. PBMCs were isolated from peripheral blood using a standard Ficoll-Paque protocol. RNA was extracted with TriZol from bulk PBMCs, CD4 and CD8 fractions, and dextramer-positive and dextramer-negative fractions. Synthesis of TCR cDNA relied on 5'RACE template switching, a step that introduced a universal primer site along with unique molecular identifiers. cDNA synthesis was primed from both the TCR alpha and TCR beta constant segments. Two PCR steps were used to amplify libraries, with sample barcodes and sequencing adapters being added in the second step. Sequencing of libraries was done on Illumina HiSeq 2500 (2x100 bp) or NovaSeq (2x150 bp). In the original analysis: MIGEC was used to demultiplex reads and collapse the reads into UMI consensus sequences, and MiXCR was used for V(D)J alignment. Vaccine-responding clonotypes were identified with edgeR using replicate PBMC samples, with FDR below 0.01 and a log2 fold change above 5 up to day 15 being required. Each bulk clonotype was labeled CD4 or CD8 based on which sequenced repertoire, CD4 or CD8, contained the clonotype at higher abundance. TCRdb reprocessed the public reads (quality trimming at Q25 with fastp, clone calling with MiXCR) and kept in-frame beta chains. Identical CDR3 protein sequences are pooled into one entry, listed with their most common genes and DNA. The V and J calls reflect TCRdb's pipeline rather than the authors' work. A total of 450,000 to 550,000 distinct CDR3 sequences appear in this sample, roughly a fifth of them only once. Around an eighth of the sample is held by the ten biggest clonotypes.

What the work shows at the level of the full study, not this receptor alone: After the booster, most clones that had expanded after primary vaccination were detected again (approximately 95% of CD4 and around 88% of CD8), suggesting broad maintenance of memory. Computational filtering was required because FACS-sorted repertoires could contain abundant contaminating clonotypes from the bulk population. The secondary T-cell response was found to be weaker but faster than the primary response, with a peak reached on day 5 rather than on day 15. Because the study included only a couple of donors, the extent to which the findings can be generalized is limited. A small fraction of clonotypes showed up in both the CD4 and CD8 compartments, probably as a result of convergent recombination.

From the germline V gene (reference sequence), CDR1 is SEHNR and CDR2 is FQNEAQ. For this chain, trimming is 1 base at the V end and 7 bases at the J end, and the number of junction bases without a gene match is 2. The CDR3 measures 15 amino acids from cysteine to phenylalanine. Just the 45-base CDR3 DNA is kept, in frame starting at base 1. Sequenced here: PBMCs, sampled 15 days after the yellow fever booster vaccination. The sequence links TRBV7-9 to TRBJ1-6, with 9 bases aligning to TRBD1. The sequence was obtained from a man younger than 45 who received the YFV17D yellow fever vaccine. The DNA is as follows: TGTGCCAGCAGCTTAGGGGACAGGGCGAATTCACCCCTCCACTTT. It translates as CASSLGDRANSPLHF. Beyond the CDR3, the reference TRBV7-9 and TRBJ1-6 genes provide the residues; the full variable domain reads: DTGVSQNPRHKITKRGQNVTFRCDPISEHNRLYWYRQTLGQGPEFLTYFQNEAQLEKSRLLSDRFSAERPKGSFSTLEIQRTEQGDSAMYLCASSLGDRANSPLHFGNGTRLTVT.